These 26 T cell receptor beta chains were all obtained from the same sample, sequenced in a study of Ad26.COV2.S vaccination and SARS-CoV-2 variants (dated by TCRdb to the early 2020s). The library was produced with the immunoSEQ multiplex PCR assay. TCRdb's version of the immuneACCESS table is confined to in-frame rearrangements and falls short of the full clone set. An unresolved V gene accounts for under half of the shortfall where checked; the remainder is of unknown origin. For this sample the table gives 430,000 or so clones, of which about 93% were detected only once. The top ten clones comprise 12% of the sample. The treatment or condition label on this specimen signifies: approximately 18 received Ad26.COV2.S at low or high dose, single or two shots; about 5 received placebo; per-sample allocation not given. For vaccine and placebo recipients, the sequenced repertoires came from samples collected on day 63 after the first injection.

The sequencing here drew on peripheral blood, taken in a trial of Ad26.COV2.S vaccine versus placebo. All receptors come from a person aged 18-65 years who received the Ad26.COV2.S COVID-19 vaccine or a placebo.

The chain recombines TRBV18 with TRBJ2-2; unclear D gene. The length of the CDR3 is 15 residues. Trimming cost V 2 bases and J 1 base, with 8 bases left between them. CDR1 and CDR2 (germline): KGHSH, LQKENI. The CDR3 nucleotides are TGTGCCAGCTCACCATCGGACCTGAACACCGGGGAGCTGTTTTTT. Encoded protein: CASSPSDLNTGELFF.

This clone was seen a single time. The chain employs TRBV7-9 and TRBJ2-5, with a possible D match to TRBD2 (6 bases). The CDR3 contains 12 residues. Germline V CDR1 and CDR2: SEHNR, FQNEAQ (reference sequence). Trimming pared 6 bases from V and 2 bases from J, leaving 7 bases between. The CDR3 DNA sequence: TGTGCCAGCAGGGGGGGACAAGAGACCCAGTACTTC. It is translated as CASRGGQETQYF.

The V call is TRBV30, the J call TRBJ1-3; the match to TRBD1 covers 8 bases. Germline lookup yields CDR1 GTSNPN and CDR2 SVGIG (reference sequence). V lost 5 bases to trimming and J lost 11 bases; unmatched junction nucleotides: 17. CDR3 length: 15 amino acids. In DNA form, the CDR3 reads TGTGCCTGGCGGTTGACAGGGGCGGAAGGACCTTCCATATATTTT. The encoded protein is CAWRLTGAEGPSIYF.

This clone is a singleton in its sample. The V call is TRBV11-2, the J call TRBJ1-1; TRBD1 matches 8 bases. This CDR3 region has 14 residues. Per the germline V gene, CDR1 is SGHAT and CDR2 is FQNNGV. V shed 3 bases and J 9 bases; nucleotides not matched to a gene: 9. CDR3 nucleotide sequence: TGTGCCAGCAGCTTCTACCCAGGGGGCGGGCAAGCTTTCTTT. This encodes CASSFYPGGGQAFF.

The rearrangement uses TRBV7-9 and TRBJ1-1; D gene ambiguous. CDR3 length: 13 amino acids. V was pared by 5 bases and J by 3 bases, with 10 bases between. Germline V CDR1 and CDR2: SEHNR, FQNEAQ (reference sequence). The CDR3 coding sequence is TGTGCCAGCAGCCTCTTCGGGGACACTGAAGCTTTCTTT. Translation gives CASSLFGDTEAFF.

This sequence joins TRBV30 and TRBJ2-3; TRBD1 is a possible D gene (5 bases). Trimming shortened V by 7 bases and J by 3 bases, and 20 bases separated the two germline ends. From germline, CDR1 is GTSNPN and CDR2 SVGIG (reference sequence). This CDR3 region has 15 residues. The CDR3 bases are TGTGCCTACAGGATTGCAGGTATTGGGACAGATACGCAGTATTTT. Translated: CAYRIAGIGTDTQYF.

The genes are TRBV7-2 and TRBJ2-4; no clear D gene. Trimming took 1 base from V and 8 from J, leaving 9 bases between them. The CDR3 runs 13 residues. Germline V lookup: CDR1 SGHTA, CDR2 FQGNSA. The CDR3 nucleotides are TGTGCCAGCAGCTTAGACAGCCAAGACATTCAGTACTTC. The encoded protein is CASSLDSQDIQYF.

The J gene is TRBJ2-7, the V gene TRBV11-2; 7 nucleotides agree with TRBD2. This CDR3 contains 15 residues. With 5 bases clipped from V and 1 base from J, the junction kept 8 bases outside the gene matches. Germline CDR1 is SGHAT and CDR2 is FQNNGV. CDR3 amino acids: CASSAFGGSSYEQYF. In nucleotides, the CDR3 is TGTGCCAGCAGCGCCTTCGGGGGGTCGTCCTACGAGCAGTACTTC.

The chain's CDR3 is CASSEVAYEQYF. CDR3 DNA: TGTGCCAGCAGTGAAGTCGCCTACGAGCAGTACTTC. The J gene is TRBJ2-7, the V gene TRBV6-1, with D uncertain. The germline gives CDR1 MNHNS, CDR2 SASEGT. Trimming shortened V by 1 base and J by 2 bases, and 3 bases separated the two germline ends. CDR3 size: 12 residues.

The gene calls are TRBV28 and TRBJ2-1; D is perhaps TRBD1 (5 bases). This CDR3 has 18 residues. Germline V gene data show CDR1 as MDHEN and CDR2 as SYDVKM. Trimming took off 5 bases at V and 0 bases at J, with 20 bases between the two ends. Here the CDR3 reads CASSPAWTLQSSYNEQFF. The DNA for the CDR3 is TGTGCCAGCAGTCCCGCCTGGACACTTCAAAGCTCCTACAATGAGCAGTTCTTC.

CDR3 protein: CATSEPGQGFDEQYF. In DNA, the CDR3 is TGTGCCACCAGTGAGCCGGGACAGGGGTTCGACGAGCAGTACTTC. The genes are TRBV24-1 and TRBJ2-7, with TRBD1 matching 10 bases. J was trimmed by 5 bases and V by 4 bases; bases with no gene match: 7. This CDR3 has 15 amino acids. In germline, CDR1 is KGHDR, CDR2 SFDVKD.

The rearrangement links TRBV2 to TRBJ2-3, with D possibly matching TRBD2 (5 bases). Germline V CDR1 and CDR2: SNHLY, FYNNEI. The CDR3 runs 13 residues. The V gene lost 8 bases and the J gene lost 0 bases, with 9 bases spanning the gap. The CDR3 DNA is TGTGCCAGCGGGAGTGAGAGCACAGATACGCAGTATTTT. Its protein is CASGSESTDTQYF.

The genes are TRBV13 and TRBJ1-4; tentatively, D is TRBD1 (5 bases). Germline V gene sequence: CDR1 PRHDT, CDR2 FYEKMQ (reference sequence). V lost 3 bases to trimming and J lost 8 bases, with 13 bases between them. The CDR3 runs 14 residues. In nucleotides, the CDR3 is TGTGCCAGCAGCTTGGGGCAGGAAGGGGAAAAACTGTTTTTT. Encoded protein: CASSLGQEGEKLFF.

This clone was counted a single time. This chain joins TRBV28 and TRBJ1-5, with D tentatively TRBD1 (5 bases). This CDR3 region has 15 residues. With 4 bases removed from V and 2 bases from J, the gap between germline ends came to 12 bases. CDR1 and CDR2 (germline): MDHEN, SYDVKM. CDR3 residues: CASSWARAGNQPQHF. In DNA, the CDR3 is TGTGCCAGCAGTTGGGCCAGGGCGGGCAATCAGCCCCAGCATTTT.

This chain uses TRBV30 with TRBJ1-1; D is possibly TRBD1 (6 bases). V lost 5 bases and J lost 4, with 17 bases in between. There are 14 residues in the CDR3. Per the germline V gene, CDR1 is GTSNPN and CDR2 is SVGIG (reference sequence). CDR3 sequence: CAWDSGAWGTEAFF. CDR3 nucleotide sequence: TGTGCCTGGGACTCAGGGGCTTGGGGCACTGAAGCTTTCTTT.

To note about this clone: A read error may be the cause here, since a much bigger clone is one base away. CDR3 residues: CASSTYNEQFF. The CDR3 coding sequence is TGTGCCAGTAGTACCTACAATGAGCAGTTCTTC. This chain uses TRBV19 with TRBJ2-1; unclear D gene. The CDR3 sequence is 11 residues long. Trimming removed 4 bases from V and 2 bases from J, with 0 bases in between. Germline V gene data show CDR1 as LNHDA and CDR2 as SQIVND (reference sequence). Full variable domain (missing parts from reference TRBV19 and TRBJ2-1): DGGITQSPKYLFRKEGQNVTLSCEQNLNHDAMYWYRQDPGQGLRLIYYSQIVNDFQKGDIAEGYSVSREKKESFPLTVTSAQKNPTAFYLCASSTYNEQFFGPGTRLTVL.

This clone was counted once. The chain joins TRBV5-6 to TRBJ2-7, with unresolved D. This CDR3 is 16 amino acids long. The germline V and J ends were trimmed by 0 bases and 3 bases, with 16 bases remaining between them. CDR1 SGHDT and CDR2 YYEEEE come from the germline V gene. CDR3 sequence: CASSLVGNIPLYEQYF. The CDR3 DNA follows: TGTGCCAGCAGCTTGGTAGGTAACATCCCACTCTACGAGCAGTACTTC.

The CDR3 nucleotides are TGCGCCAGCAGCAGCGACAGGGACTACGAGCAGTACTTC. The encoded protein is CASSSDRDYEQYF. The chain links TRBV4-1 to TRBJ2-7; 7 bases fit TRBD1. The CDR3 totals 13 residues. Germline V gene lookup returns CDR1 MGHRA and CDR2 YSYEKL. Germline trimming cut 5 bases from V and 3 bases from J; bases unmatched to any gene: 4.

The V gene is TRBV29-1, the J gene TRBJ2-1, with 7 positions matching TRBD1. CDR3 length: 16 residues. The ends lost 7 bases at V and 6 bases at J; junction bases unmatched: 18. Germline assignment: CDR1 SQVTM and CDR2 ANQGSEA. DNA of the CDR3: TGCAGCGCCGAACTACCCGGGACAGCCGTTATCAATGAGCAGTTCTTC. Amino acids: CSAELPGTAVINEQFF.

Written as DNA, the CDR3 is TGTGCCAGCAGCTTAGAAGGACTAGCGGGGGTATACGAGCAGTACTTC. The encoded protein is CASSLEGLAGVYEQYF. The V call is TRBV7-2, the J call TRBJ2-7; 13 nucleotides match TRBD2. CDR1 is SGHTA, CDR2 FQGNSA, per germline. Unmatched junction bases numbered 4, after V lost 1 base and J lost 4 bases. The CDR3 totals 16 residues.

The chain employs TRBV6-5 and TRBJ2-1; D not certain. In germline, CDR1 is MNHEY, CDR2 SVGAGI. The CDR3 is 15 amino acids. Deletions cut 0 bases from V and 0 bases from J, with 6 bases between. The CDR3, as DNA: TGTGCCAGCAGTTACTCCTCTGGCTCCTACAATGAGCAGTTCTTC. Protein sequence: CASSYSSGSYNEQFF.

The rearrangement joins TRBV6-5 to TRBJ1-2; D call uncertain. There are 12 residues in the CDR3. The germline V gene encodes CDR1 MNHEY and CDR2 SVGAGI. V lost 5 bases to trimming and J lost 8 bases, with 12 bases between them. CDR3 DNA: TGTGCCAGCAGTCAGGAAATTGGAGGCTACACCTTC. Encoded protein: CASSQEIGGYTF.

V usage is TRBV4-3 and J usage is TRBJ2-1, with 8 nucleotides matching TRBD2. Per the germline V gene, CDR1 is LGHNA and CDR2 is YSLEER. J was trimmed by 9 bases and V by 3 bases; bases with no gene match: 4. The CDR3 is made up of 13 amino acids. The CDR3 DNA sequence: TGCGCCAGCAGCCAGGGGACTAGTGGTGAGCAGTTCTTC. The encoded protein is CASSQGTSGEQFF.

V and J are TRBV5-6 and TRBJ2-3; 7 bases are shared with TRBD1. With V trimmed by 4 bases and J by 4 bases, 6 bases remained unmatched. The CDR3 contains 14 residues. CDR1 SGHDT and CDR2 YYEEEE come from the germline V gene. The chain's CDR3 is CASSITGVSDTQYF. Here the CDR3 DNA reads TGTGCCAGCAGCATCACAGGGGTCTCAGATACGCAGTATTTT.

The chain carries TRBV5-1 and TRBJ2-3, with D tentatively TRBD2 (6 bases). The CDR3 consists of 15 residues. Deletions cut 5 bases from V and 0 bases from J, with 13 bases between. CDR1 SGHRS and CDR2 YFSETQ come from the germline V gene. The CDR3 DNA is TGCGCCAGCAGACTTTCTAGCGTCAGCACAGATACGCAGTATTTT. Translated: CASRLSSVSTDTQYF. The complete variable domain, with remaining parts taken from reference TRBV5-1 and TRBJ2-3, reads KAGVTQTPRYLIKTRGQQVTLSCSPISGHRSVSWYQQTPGQGLQFLFEYFSETQRNKGNFPGRFSGRQFSNSRSEMNVSTLELGDSALYLCASRLSSVSTDTQYFGPGTRLTVL.

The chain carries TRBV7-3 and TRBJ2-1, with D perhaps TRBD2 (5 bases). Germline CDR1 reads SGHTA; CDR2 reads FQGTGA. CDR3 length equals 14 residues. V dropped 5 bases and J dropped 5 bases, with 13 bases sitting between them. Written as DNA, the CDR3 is TGTGCCAGCAGCCCCGGGGTAGCTGACAATGAGCAGTTCTTC. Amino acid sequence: CASSPGVADNEQFF.